The entry below describes one TCR beta chain. This CDR3 has 14 residues. Losses at the gene ends were 7 bases for V and 5 bases for J; bases not matched to a gene: 8. Germline V gene data show CDR1 as SQVTM and CDR2 as ANQGSEA. The sample belongs to a study of blood T cell repertoires in COVID-19. As for the study in general: Sites across the United States, Italy and Spain contributed samples from acute and convalescent COVID-19. PBMCs, B-cell-depleted T cells, or T cells provided the cDNA or gDNA that made up the material.

Authors' analysis steps: Reference gene primer amplification gave estimated nucleated cell counts. The repertoire was sequenced with immunoSEQ multiplex PCR; TCRdb's copy has only in-frame clones and lacks some. The D gene and trimming were derived from the DNA, and the V and J assignments and clone size from that table. This table has some 220,000 clones, about 85% appearing once. Sequencing was carried out using peripheral blood. The receptor was derived from a man in his fifties or sixties who had recovered from COVID-19. The rearrangement joins TRBV29-1 to TRBJ2-5; 12 positions match TRBD1. CDR3 sequence (DNA): TGCAGCGGCAGGGACAGGGGGCCGTGGGAGACCCAGTACTTC. It translates to CSGRDRGPWETQYF.